The rows below give T cell receptor beta chains drawn from one sample of a study of blood T cells in healthy people across ages. MiXCR, applied by TCRdb to the 5' RACE reads, yields one record per CDR3 protein. The sample consists of about 1.8 million distinct CDR3 sequences, roughly 50% of them appearing once. Sequencing used blood. Receptors originate from a woman in her thirties or forties in good health. The conserved cysteine and the conserved F or W are not part of the CDR3 here. Fields, in order: J gene, V gene, CDR3 protein.

j_call: TRBJ1-2; v_call: TRBV4-1; cdr3_aa: ASSASAGGDGYT
j_call: TRBJ2-7; v_call: TRBV6-6; cdr3_aa: ASSYSKLVNEQY
j_call: TRBJ2-1; v_call: TRBV6-6; cdr3_aa: ASSAEGQYNEQF
j_call: TRBJ2-1; v_call: TRBV9; cdr3_aa: ASSGVRERGTGGRNEQF
j_call: TRBJ2-4; v_call: TRBV5-1; cdr3_aa: ASSLGQVEDIQY
j_call: TRBJ1-2; v_call: TRBV9; cdr3_aa: ASSDTTYYGYT
j_call: TRBJ1-1; v_call: TRBV12-3/TRBV12-4; cdr3_aa: ASSFALFSRGAEAF
j_call: TRBJ2-7; v_call: TRBV29-1; cdr3_aa: SVASGYEQY
j_call: TRBJ1-2; v_call: TRBV5-1; cdr3_aa: ASSLEGAGGYT
j_call: TRBJ2-7; v_call: TRBV4-3; cdr3_aa: ASSQARRSEQY
j_call: TRBJ2-4; v_call: TRBV28; cdr3_aa: ASSLRFFLRTADSSKNIQY
j_call: TRBJ2-6; v_call: TRBV25-1; cdr3_aa: ASSDPATGANVLT
j_call: TRBJ1-6; v_call: TRBV4-3; cdr3_aa: ASSQEGTEDSPLH
j_call: TRBJ2-5; v_call: TRBV12-3/TRBV12-4; cdr3_aa: ASSFVETQY
j_call: TRBJ1-2; v_call: TRBV20-1; cdr3_aa: SATNSDPTGYT
j_call: TRBJ2-1; v_call: TRBV20-1; cdr3_aa: SASWGSTYNEQF
j_call: TRBJ1-2; v_call: TRBV27; cdr3_aa: ASSTGAYGYT
j_call: TRBJ2-4; v_call: TRBV29-1; cdr3_aa: SVVRTSGGRYIQY
j_call: TRBJ2-3; v_call: TRBV20-1; cdr3_aa: SARISTSPTDTQY
j_call: TRBJ2-7; v_call: TRBV7-2; cdr3_aa: ASSLVAGGSDEQY
j_call: TRBJ2-7; v_call: TRBV27; cdr3_aa: ASSLSRAGGAYEQY
j_call: TRBJ1-2; v_call: TRBV4-2; cdr3_aa: ASSQERRVGGYT
j_call: TRBJ1-2; v_call: TRBV12-3/TRBV12-4; cdr3_aa: ASSLGGTSGYT
j_call: TRBJ2-5; v_call: TRBV3-1; cdr3_aa: ASSRRGGEETQY
j_call: TRBJ2-5; v_call: TRBV7-9; cdr3_aa: ASSPERETQY
j_call: TRBJ1-6; v_call: TRBV10-1; cdr3_aa: ASSVVANSPLH
j_call: TRBJ2-7; v_call: TRBV4-1; cdr3_aa: ASSQDDRGGVYEQY
j_call: TRBJ2-4; v_call: TRBV20-1; cdr3_aa: SASMGSDIQY
j_call: TRBJ2-1; v_call: TRBV12-3/TRBV12-4; cdr3_aa: ASSLGRVRGGDEQF
j_call: TRBJ2-3; v_call: TRBV6-2/TRBV6-3; cdr3_aa: ASSYDRNPTDTQY
j_call: TRBJ2-5; v_call: TRBV7-3; cdr3_aa: ASSRDGAVMETQY
j_call: TRBJ2-5; v_call: TRBV29-1; cdr3_aa: SVTDGTISGEQY
j_call: TRBJ2-5; v_call: TRBV6-1; cdr3_aa: ASSVLSSGGRETQY
j_call: TRBJ1-2; v_call: TRBV7-9; cdr3_aa: ASSSARTDYGYT
j_call: -; v_call: TRBV12-3/TRBV12-4; cdr3_aa: ASSLVPGGGEQY
j_call: TRBJ2-3; v_call: TRBV4-3; cdr3_aa: ASSHRLKAGTSTDTQY
j_call: TRBJ2-1; v_call: TRBV6-2/TRBV6-3; cdr3_aa: ASSSNRVAYNEQF
j_call: TRBJ2-1; v_call: TRBV12-3/TRBV12-4; cdr3_aa: ASSLASGTLDNEQF
j_call: TRBJ2-1; v_call: TRBV28; cdr3_aa: ASRGRGPYNEQF
j_call: TRBJ2-3; v_call: TRBV7-2; cdr3_aa: ASSPQRSTDTQY
j_call: TRBJ1-5; v_call: TRBV24-1; cdr3_aa: ATSDGTPGLFNQPQH
j_call: TRBJ1-2; v_call: TRBV12-3/TRBV12-4; cdr3_aa: ASSSTGYGYT